This T cell receptor beta chain is drawn from a study of chemoradiotherapy in HPV16-positive cancers. The V and J ends lost 4 bases and 4 bases respectively, with 17 bases between them. There are 15 residues in the CDR3. Germline lookup yields CDR1 SGHTA and CDR2 FQGNSA. Regarding this clone: The target antigen is unknown.

Repeated repertoire sampling spanned the course of chemoradiotherapy. Study observations and caveats: Candidate HPV-specific clones and E7-related TCR motifs grew in tumor during treatment. Functional assays defining HPV-specific T cells used only two HPV16-positive patients.

Using immunoSEQ multiplex PCR, the repertoire was profiled, and TCRdb retains in-frame clones only, with some absent. The table has some 19,000 clones, over 65% seen once. Source: blood, taken from a patient who underwent chemoradiotherapy. This clonotype originated in a human donor with HPV-associated anogenital cancer. The chain has TRBV7-2 and TRBJ2-7; D possibly corresponds to TRBD1 (6 bases). CDR3 amino acids: CASSSQTGERYEQYF. In DNA form, the CDR3 reads TGTGCCAGCAGCTCCCAGACAGGCGAAAGGTACGAGCAGTACTTC.